One sample yielded the 10 T cell receptor beta chains listed below, sequenced in a study of shared clonotypes between healthy human individuals (dated by TCRdb to 2018 to 2020). The method behind the library was the immunoSEQ multiplex PCR assay. This immuneACCESS table, as held by TCRdb, lists in-frame sequences with V and J called but not all clones. Of the missing ones, under half trace to an unresolved V gene in checked studies; the others have no known cause. For this sample there are about 1.1 million clones; about four fifths appear just once. The ten top clones hold about 0.52% of the sample. The sample taken for sequencing was memory CD4+ T cells from PBMCs. What this sample's cell subset or site label stands for: CD45RA-negative fraction. Every receptor here comes from a man younger than 35 in good health. Some clones in this sample may be carry-over from other donors' samples.

V and J are TRBV28 and TRBJ2-7; 7 nucleotides match TRBD2. The junction had 12 bases not matched to a gene; V was cut back by 6 bases and J by 4 bases. Germline CDR1 MDHEN, CDR2 SYDVKM. This CDR3 spans 15 amino acids. In DNA form, the CDR3 reads TGTGCCAGCAGCGACATGGGGGGAGGGAAGTACGAGCAGTACTTC. Translating gives CASSDMGGGKYEQYF.

This chain links TRBV7-8 with TRBJ1-2; D gene uncertain. The CDR3 runs to 14 residues. CDR1 and CDR2 (germline): SGHVS, FQNEAQ. Trimming took off 5 bases at V and 2 bases at J, with 12 bases between the two ends. In nucleotides, the CDR3 is TGTGCCAGCAGCATAGGACGCCTGAACTATGGCTACACCTTC. Translation: CASSIGRLNYGYTF. Full variable domain (remainder filled in from reference TRBV7-8 and TRBJ1-2): GAGVSQSPRYKVAKRGQDVALRCDPISGHVSLFWYQQALGQGPEFLTYFQNEAQLDKSGLPSDRFFAERPEGSVSTLKIQRTQQEDSAVYLCASSIGRLNYGYTFGSGTRLTVV.

The genes are TRBV9 and TRBJ2-5; D tentatively fits TRBD1 or TRBD2 (6 bases each). Germline CDR1 is SGDLS and CDR2 is YYNGEE. The length of the CDR3 is 16 residues. The V and J ends lost 4 bases and 5 bases respectively, with 21 bases between them. The CDR3 DNA reads as TGTGCCAGCAGCCCCGGGGGAACAGGGTCAAGGGAGACCCAGTACTTC. It translates to CASSPGGTGSRETQYF.

The V call is TRBV6-1, the J call TRBJ2-4; 7 bases map to TRBD2. The germline V gene encodes CDR1 MNHNS and CDR2 SASEGT. Trimming cost V 9 bases and J 1 base; bases outside gene matches: 6. CDR3 length equals 14 residues. The CDR3 DNA reads TGTGCCAGTGTTAACGGGGGGGCCAAAAACATTCAGTACTTC. This gives the protein CASVNGGAKNIQYF.

Note on this clone: The same CDR3 arises from other DNA sequences in this sample as well. This sequence joins TRBV11-2 and TRBJ2-7; D not resolved. There are 12 residues in the CDR3. The V gene's germline CDR1 is SGHAT and CDR2 FQNNGV. The germline V and J ends were trimmed by 1 base and 3 bases, with 4 bases remaining between them. The CDR3 DNA sequence: TGTGCCAGCAGCTTAGGTTTCTACGAGCAGTACTTC. Translating it yields CASSLGFYEQYF.

This chain links TRBV7-3 with TRBJ2-5, with D unclear. V was shortened by 5 bases and J by 7 bases, with 17 bases between the two germline ends. The CDR3 consists of 14 residues. From germline, CDR1 is SGHTA and CDR2 FQGTGA. The CDR3 bases are TGTGCCAGCAGCCAAGACGTTGGCTTTCGGACCCAGTACTTC. Protein: CASSQDVGFRTQYF. Together with reference TRBV7-3 and TRBJ2-5, the CDR3 gives the full variable domain: GAGVSQTPSNKVTEKGKYVELRCDPISGHTALYWYRQSLGQGPEFLIYFQGTGAADDSGLPNDRFFAVRPEGSVSTLKIQRTERGDSAVYLCASSQDVGFRTQYFGPGTRLLVL.

V and J are TRBV7-3 and TRBJ2-1, with D unclear. CDR3 length equals 15 residues. The germline V and J ends were trimmed by 2 bases and 2 bases, with 10 bases remaining between them. Germline CDR1 reads SGHTA; CDR2 reads FQGTGA. The CDR3 region is CASSLGSTTYNEQFF. The CDR3 nucleotides read TGTGCCAGCAGCTTAGGCAGCACCACCTACAATGAGCAGTTCTTC. Together with reference TRBV7-3 and TRBJ2-1, the CDR3 gives the full variable domain: GAGVSQTPSNKVTEKGKYVELRCDPISGHTALYWYRQSLGQGPEFLIYFQGTGAADDSGLPNDRFFAVRPEGSVSTLKIQRTERGDSAVYLCASSLGSTTYNEQFFGPGTRLTVL.

The rearrangement uses TRBV6-1 and TRBJ2-7; 8 nucleotides match TRBD1. The CDR3 is 14 amino acids. V was pared by 5 bases and J by 3 bases, with 6 bases of the junction left unmatched. Germline V gives CDR1 MNHNS, CDR2 SASEGT. The CDR3 loop is CASSLTGEIYEQYF. CDR3 DNA sequence: TGTGCCAGCAGTCTGACAGGGGAAATCTACGAGCAGTACTTC.

V and J are TRBV28 and TRBJ2-6; weak D call: TRBD2 (6 bases). Germline V gene data show CDR1 as MDHEN and CDR2 as SYDVKM. The V end lost 10 bases, the J end lost 0 bases, and 10 bases lay between the germline ends. This CDR3 is built from 14 residues. CDR3 residues: CAILEGSGANVLTF. The CDR3, as DNA: TGTGCCATCCTGGAGGGCTCTGGGGCCAACGTCCTGACTTTC.

Concerning this clone: The same CDR3 is also encoded by other DNA sequences in this sample. The V gene is TRBV11-2, the J gene TRBJ2-7; tentatively, D is TRBD2 (7 bases). V lost 5 bases and J 3 bases, leaving 17 bases between the germline ends. CDR3 size: 15 residues. CDR1 is SGHAT, CDR2 FQNNGV, per germline. CDR3 amino acids: CASSPRGGGYYEQYF. As DNA, the CDR3 is TGTGCCAGCAGCCCACGGGGAGGGGGATACTACGAGCAGTACTTC.